The 30 T cell receptor beta chains reported below all come from one sample, sequenced in a study of control samples from healthy donors and cancer patients. Profiled with immunoSEQ multiplex PCR; TCRdb holds only in-frame clones, not every one. The sample carries some 76,000 clones, roughly 86% recorded once. The sequenced sample consisted of PBMCs. These receptors were obtained from a man in his fifties or sixties with lung cancer.

This clone has a single count. The CDR3 bases are TGCGCCAGCAGCTTAGACAGGGATGGCTACACCTTC. Its protein product is CASSLDRDGYTF. The chain joins TRBV5-1 to TRBJ1-2; 7 bases match TRBD1. This CDR3 has 12 residues. V lost 2 bases and J lost 6; bases outside the gene matches: 1. Germline V CDR1 and CDR2: SGHRS, YFSETQ.

CDR3 nucleotide sequence: TGTGCCAGCAGTTTATTCGCAGGGAGCGATGAGCAGTTCTTC. Its protein product is CASSLFAGSDEQFF. The chain joins TRBV27 to TRBJ2-1; the D gene could be TRBD1 or TRBD2 (5 bases each). CDR1 is MNHEY, CDR2 SMNVEV, per germline (reference sequence). This CDR3 contains 14 residues. V shed 1 base and J shed 8 bases, with 12 bases lying between them.

CDR3 DNA sequence: TGTGCCAGCAGCCAAGAGTTCAACGGGAATGGCTACACCTTC. Amino acid sequence: CASSQEFNGNGYTF. This chain connects TRBV4-2 to TRBJ1-2; D uncertain. The length of the CDR3 is 14 residues. CDR1 and CDR2 (germline): LGHNA, YNFKEQ. V shed 0 bases and J shed 6 bases, with 11 bases lying between them.

V is TRBV9 and J is TRBJ2-1, with D perhaps TRBD1 (5 bases). There are 13 residues in the CDR3. V lost 0 bases to trimming and J lost 8 bases, with 9 bases between them. The germline CDR1 and CDR2 sequences are SGDLS and YYNGEE. CDR3 DNA: TGTGCCAGCAGCGTAGGGACACTTCATGAGCAGTTCTTC. Its protein product is CASSVGTLHEQFF. Drawing the rest from reference TRBV9 and TRBJ2-1, the complete variable domain is DSGVTQTPKHLITATGQRVTLRCSPRSGDLSVYWYQQSLDQGLQFLIQYYNGEERAKGNILERFSAQQFPDLHSELNLSSLELGDSALYFCASSVGTLHEQFFGPGTRLTVL.

This chain connects TRBV2 to TRBJ1-1; D not resolved. The germline V and J ends were trimmed by 3 bases and 1 base, with 9 bases remaining between them. Germline values: CDR1 SNHLY, CDR2 FYNNEI. The CDR3 consists of 14 residues. CDR3 in DNA: TGTGCCAGCAGTGACTTGATTGCGAACACTGAAGCTTTCTTT. Translating it yields CASSDLIANTEAFF.

The V call is TRBV5-4, the J call TRBJ2-5, with a weak D call TRBD2 (7 bases). Germline V gives CDR1 SGHNT, CDR2 YYREEE (reference sequence). V lost 3 bases and J 5 bases, leaving 20 bases between the germline ends. There are 16 residues in the CDR3. CDR3 sequence reads: CASSSRGAQVRETQYF. DNA for the CDR3: TGTGCCAGCAGCTCCCGGGGGGCTCAGGTTCGGGAGACCCAGTACTTC.

The V call is TRBV7-3, the J call TRBJ2-1; D is unclear. From germline, CDR1 is SGHTA and CDR2 FQGTGA. This CDR3 is built from 13 residues. V was clipped by 0 bases and J by 6 bases, with 6 bases between them. CDR3 in amino acids: CASSLTPGNEQFF. The CDR3 coding sequence is TGTGCCAGCAGCTTAACGCCGGGCAATGAGCAGTTCTTC.

The chain links TRBV6-5 to TRBJ2-1; D gene uncertain. The V end lost 6 bases, the J end lost 3 bases, and 12 bases lay between the germline ends. The CDR3 sequence is 14 residues long. Germline assignment: CDR1 MNHEY and CDR2 SVGAGI. CDR3 loop: CASRPLGGYNEQFF. CDR3 sequence (DNA): TGTGCCAGCAGACCTCTCGGCGGCTACAATGAGCAGTTCTTC.

The chain couples TRBV30 to TRBJ1-1; no reliable D call. The germline V and J ends were trimmed by 4 bases and 2 bases, with 8 bases remaining between them. The V gene's germline CDR1 is GTSNPN and CDR2 SVGIG (reference sequence). This CDR3 comprises 12 residues. This chain's CDR3 is CAWNPVNTEAFF. DNA of the CDR3: TGTGCCTGGAACCCGGTAAACACTGAAGCTTTCTTT. Variable domain in full (rest from reference TRBV30 and TRBJ1-1): SQTIHQWPATLVQPVGSPLSLECTVEGTSNPNLYWYRQAAGRGLQLLFYSVGIGQISSEVPQNLSASRPQDRQFILSSKKLLLSDSGFYLCAWNPVNTEAFFGQGTRLTVV.

This clone was detected once. The V gene is TRBV5-1, the J gene TRBJ1-4, with D possibly matching TRBD1 (6 bases). V was cut by 2 bases and J by 3 bases, with 8 bases left in between. This CDR3 region has 14 residues. Germline V CDR1 and CDR2: SGHRS, YFSETQ. The CDR3, as DNA: TGCGCCAGCAGCTTCAGGGGTTCTAATGAAAAACTGTTTTTT. Its protein is CASSFRGSNEKLFF.

The chain couples TRBV30 to TRBJ1-1; 9 bases align to TRBD1. With 5 bases clipped from V and 1 base from J, the junction kept 8 bases outside the gene matches. CDR3 size: 15 residues. Germline CDR1 is GTSNPN and CDR2 is SVGIG (reference sequence). The CDR3 loop is CAWGWTGASNTEAFF. CDR3 nucleotide sequence: TGTGCCTGGGGGTGGACAGGGGCATCGAACACTGAAGCTTTCTTT. The whole variable domain, filled in from reference TRBV30 and TRBJ1-1, reads SQTIHQWPATLVQPVGSPLSLECTVEGTSNPNLYWYRQAAGRGLQLLFYSVGIGQISSEVPQNLSASRPQDRQFILSSKKLLLSDSGFYLCAWGWTGASNTEAFFGQGTRLTVV.

This clone is a singleton in its sample. This chain uses TRBV14 with TRBJ1-5; D may be TRBD1 (5 bases). Trimming shortened V by 0 bases and J by 7 bases, and 7 bases separated the two germline ends. The CDR3 has 13 residues. Germline V gene sequence: CDR1 SGHDN, CDR2 FVKESK. The chain's CDR3 is CASSQDRGQPQHF. CDR3 bases: TGTGCCAGCAGCCAAGATCGGGGCCAGCCCCAGCATTTT.

This clone was recorded only once. The V gene is TRBV7-2, the J gene TRBJ1-6; possible D gene TRBD1, 6 bases. The CDR3 loop spans 12 amino acids. CDR1 is SGHTA and CDR2 is FQGNSA in the germline V gene. V was trimmed by 5 bases and J by 10 bases, leaving 9 bases between them. The CDR3 here is CASSPGHSPLHF. In DNA form, the CDR3 reads TGTGCCAGCAGCCCGGGACACTCACCCCTCCACTTT.

V and J are TRBV5-1 and TRBJ1-2, with 9 bases that match TRBD1. J gave up 8 bases and V 3 bases, and 5 bases lay outside the gene matches. This CDR3 contains 13 residues. The germline V gene has CDR1 SGHRS and CDR2 YFSETQ. As DNA, the CDR3 is TGCGCCAGCAGCTGGACAGGGGACCTAGGCTACACCTTC. Its translation: CASSWTGDLGYTF.

The chain recombines TRBV9 with TRBJ1-1, with D possibly being TRBD1 (6 bases). The V gene's germline CDR1 is SGDLS and CDR2 YYNGEE. V was pared by 0 bases and J by 1 base, with 16 bases between. The CDR3 contains 17 residues. CDR3 sequence: CASSVVDAGQTNTEAFF. The CDR3 coding sequence is TGTGCCAGCAGCGTAGTGGACGCAGGACAGACGAACACTGAAGCTTTCTTT.

This chain uses TRBV30 with TRBJ1-1; D not resolved. V was cut by 4 bases and J by 0 bases, with 9 bases left in between. The CDR3 runs 13 residues. The germline gives CDR1 GTSNPN, CDR2 SVGIG (reference sequence). The CDR3: CAWNRIMNTEAFF. The CDR3 DNA reads as TGTGCCTGGAATCGGATCATGAACACTGAAGCTTTCTTT.

This clone came up a few times. The gene calls are TRBV5-1 and TRBJ2-3; D not resolved. This CDR3 has 11 residues. The V end was cut by 8 bases, the J end by 5 bases, with 9 bases between. The germline CDR1 and CDR2 sequences are SGHRS and YFSETQ. The CDR3 DNA sequence: TGCGCCAGTGGACCCGGAGATACGCAGTATTTT. Protein: CASGPGDTQYF.

The V gene is TRBV5-1, the J gene TRBJ1-2, with a tentative D call TRBD1 (5 bases). The V gene's germline CDR1 is SGHRS and CDR2 YFSETQ. Trimming took 5 bases from V and 4 from J, leaving 15 bases between them. This CDR3 has 14 amino acids. The DNA for the CDR3 is TGCGCCAGCAGGAGAGAACAGGAGGTCTATGGCTACACCTTC. It translates to CASRREQEVYGYTF.

The chain is built from TRBV5-1 and TRBJ1-5; no clear D. V gave up 4 bases and J gave up 5 bases, with 10 bases separating them. Germline V lookup: CDR1 SGHRS, CDR2 YFSETQ. The CDR3 is 13 amino acids. CDR3 DNA: TGCGCCAGCAGCCCGGACGGTTATCAGCCCCAGCATTTT. Translating it yields CASSPDGYQPQHF.

This chain joins TRBV5-1 and TRBJ1-2; 8 bases fit TRBD1. Germline V lookup: CDR1 SGHRS, CDR2 YFSETQ. The CDR3 covers 17 residues. V trimming: 0 bases; J trimming: 0 bases; junction bases outside the gene matches: 7. The CDR3: CASSLGQGAEANYGYTF. The CDR3 DNA sequence: TGCGCCAGCAGCTTGGGGCAGGGGGCGGAGGCTAACTATGGCTACACCTTC.

This clone was counted a single time. The genes are TRBV6-5 and TRBJ1-6; D is undetermined. Trimming stripped 3 bases from V and 9 bases from J, with 15 bases between. The CDR3 spans 15 residues. Germline assignment: CDR1 MNHEY and CDR2 SVGAGI. The DNA for the CDR3 is TGTGCCAGCAGTTATGGGCCGGAGGGTTCTTCACCCCTCCACTTT. This sequence encodes CASSYGPEGSSPLHF.

The V gene is TRBV10-2, the J gene TRBJ1-1; perhaps TRBD1 as D (5 bases). CDR3 size: 11 residues. Per the germline V gene, CDR1 is WSHSY and CDR2 is SAAADI. The ends were cut back, 8 bases at V and 8 bases at J, with 12 bases in the middle. The chain's CDR3 is CASRRGTEAFF. CDR3 DNA: TGCGCCAGCCGGCGGGGCACAGAAGCTTTCTTT.

The J gene is TRBJ1-5, the V gene TRBV29-1, with 7 bases aligning to TRBD1. V was clipped by 4 bases and J by 7 bases; unmatched bases: 4. Germline V lookup: CDR1 SQVTM, CDR2 ANQGSEA. The CDR3 is made up of 12 amino acids. The CDR3 DNA follows: TGCAGCGTTGGATCAGGGGGACAGCCCCAGCATTTT. This encodes CSVGSGGQPQHF.

The chain recombines TRBV7-2 with TRBJ2-1; 7 bases map to TRBD1. The V segment lost 1 base and the J segment 7 bases; nucleotides outside the gene matches: 1. There are 13 residues in the CDR3. CDR1 is SGHTA, CDR2 FQGNSA, per germline. CDR3 bases: TGTGCCAGCAGCTTAGACAGGGGAAATGAGCAGTTCTTC. Its translation is CASSLDRGNEQFF. Supplemented by reference TRBV7-2 and TRBJ2-1, the full variable domain reads GAGVSQSPSNKVTEKGKDVELRCDPISGHTALYWYRQSLGQGLEFLIYFQGNSAPDKSGLPSDRFSAERTGGSVSTLTIQRTQQEDSAVYLCASSLDRGNEQFFGPGTRLTVL.

Comment on this clone: The conserved final phenylalanine or tryptophan is absent from the CDR3, which likely points to a read error. The rearrangement uses TRBV25-1 and TRBJ1-2; a possible D gene is TRBD1 (6 bases). The germline V gene has CDR1 MGHDK and CDR2 SYGVNS. V lost 2 bases to trimming and J lost 0 bases, with 16 bases between them. CDR3 length equals 17 residues. CDR3 loop: CASSEPSQQGTNYGYTL. CDR3 DNA: TGTGCCAGCAGTGAACCTTCCCAACAGGGAACTAACTATGGCTACACCCTC.

The chain is built from TRBV7-3 and TRBJ1-1, with D uncertain. Germline V CDR1 and CDR2: SGHTA, FQGTGA. The CDR3 consists of 15 residues. V lost 1 base to trimming and J lost 1 base, with 10 bases between them. The CDR3 region is CASSLNGSPNTEAFF. DNA for the CDR3: TGTGCCAGCAGCTTAAATGGGAGCCCGAACACTGAAGCTTTCTTT.

The chain employs TRBV5-5 and TRBJ1-2; D might be TRBD1 (6 bases). Germline CDR1 and CDR2: SGHKS and YYEKEE (reference sequence). V lost 1 base and J lost 0, with 10 bases in between. The CDR3 contains 15 residues. The CDR3, as DNA: TGTGCCAGCAGCTTGACAGGGTATGCTAACTATGGCTACACCTTC. Its protein is CASSLTGYANYGYTF.

DNA for the CDR3: TGTGCCAGCAGCTTGGCAGTTACCAACACTGAAGCTTTCTTT. Translation gives CASSLAVTNTEAFF. This chain connects TRBV5-4 to TRBJ1-1; no clear D. Trimming removed 0 bases from V and 2 bases from J, with 8 bases in between. Germline CDR1 SGHNT, CDR2 YYREEE (reference sequence). CDR3 length equals 14 residues.

This chain links TRBV7-3 with TRBJ2-5; D not resolved. CDR3 length equals 13 residues. Trimming pared 3 bases from V and 5 bases from J, leaving 10 bases between. Germline lookup yields CDR1 SGHTA and CDR2 FQGTGA. The CDR3 loop reads CASSLSLGETQYF. The CDR3, as DNA: TGTGCCAGCAGCTTGTCACTGGGGGAGACCCAGTACTTC.

This clone was counted a single time. This chain links TRBV6-1 with TRBJ1-2, with TRBD1 identical over 9 bases. Germline CDR1 reads MNHNS; CDR2 reads SASEGT. This CDR3 has 16 amino acids. Trimming took 4 bases from V and 8 from J; bases not matched to a gene: 14. The CDR3 nucleotides read TGTGCCAGCAGTGGGAGGACAGGGGCAGACCTCAGGGGCTACACCTTC. Amino acid sequence: CASSGRTGADLRGYTF.